What follows is one T cell receptor beta chain and its context. The data were taken from a study of cytotoxic CD8 clonotypes in ibrutinib-treated CLL. Background on the study: Averaging across samples gave approximately 260,000 productive templates and fewer than 100,000 productive rearrangements.

Clones were read by immunoSEQ multiplex PCR, and TCRdb kept only the in-frame ones, dropping some. The sample holds some 200,000 clones; roughly 65% are singletons and the top ten take approximately 6%. Trimming left V 5 bases short and J 3 bases short, with 1 base between. Germline CDR1 MNHEY, CDR2 SVGAGI. The CDR3 is 10 amino acids. The sequence was collected from a human donor with chronic lymphocytic leukemia. V is TRBV6-5 and J is TRBJ1-2; D gene unclear. Sequenced here: PBMCs, sampled after 12 months of ibrutinib treatment. CDR3 sequence: CASSHYGYTF. As DNA, the CDR3 is TGTGCCAGCAGTCACTATGGCTACACCTTC.